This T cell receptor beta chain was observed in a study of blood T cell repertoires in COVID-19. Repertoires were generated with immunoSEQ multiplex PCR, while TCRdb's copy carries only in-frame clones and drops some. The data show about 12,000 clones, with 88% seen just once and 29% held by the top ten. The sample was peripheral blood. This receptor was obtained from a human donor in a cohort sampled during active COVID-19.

CDR3 loop: CASSPHRGPQHF. As DNA, the CDR3 is TGTGCCAGCAGCCCCCACCGCGGGCCCCAGCATTTT. The V call is TRBV5-6, the J call TRBJ1-5; D remains unclear. CDR1 and CDR2 (germline): SGHDT, YYEEEE. V was clipped by 4 bases and J by 9 bases, with 11 bases between them. This CDR3 has 12 amino acids.